The 6 T cell receptor beta chains below come from one sample, sequenced in a study of Ad26.COV2.S vaccination and SARS-CoV-2 variants. Treatment reported: roughly 20 received Ad26.COV2.S at low or high dose, single or two shots; roughly five received placebo; per-sample allocation not given. Specimen acquisition occurred on day 63 following the initial vaccine or placebo injection. Repertoires were generated with immunoSEQ multiplex PCR, while TCRdb's copy carries only in-frame clones and drops some. The sample lists 300,000 to 400,000 clones, about nine tenths occurring once. The sequences come from peripheral blood, collected in a trial of Ad26.COV2.S vaccine versus placebo. The receptors shown here come from a person aged 18-65 years who received the Ad26.COV2.S COVID-19 vaccine or a placebo.

The rearrangement joins TRBV27 to TRBJ1-2; TRBD1 aligns across 10 bases. Germline trimming cut 8 bases from V and 7 bases from J; bases unmatched to any gene: 10. The CDR3 is made up of 14 amino acids. Germline CDR1 reads MNHEY; CDR2 reads SMNVEV (reference sequence). Here the CDR3 reads CASGTGVEVGGYTF. The CDR3, as DNA: TGTGCCAGCGGGACAGGGGTTGAGGTCGGTGGCTACACCTTC.

The chain has TRBV30 and TRBJ2-5, with 9 bases identical to TRBD2. This CDR3 is 15 amino acids long. CDR1 and CDR2 (germline): GTSNPN, SVGIG (reference sequence). Unmatched junction bases numbered 7, after V lost 0 bases and J lost 5 bases. In DNA form, the CDR3 reads TGTGCCTGGAGTGTACGGCGGGGGGGTCATGAGACCCAGTACTTC. Amino acids: CAWSVRRGGHETQYF.

J is TRBJ1-4 and V is TRBV6-6, with unresolved D. This CDR3 is built from 16 residues. Germline V gene sequence: CDR1 MNHNY, CDR2 SVGAGI (reference sequence). The V end lost 0 bases, the J end lost 4 bases, and 12 bases lay between the germline ends. Here the CDR3 DNA reads TGTGCCAGCAGTTACTCGGAACCGGGAGTTAATGAAAAACTGTTTTTT. Translation: CASSYSEPGVNEKLFF.

The V and J genes are TRBV12-3 or TRBV12-4 and TRBJ2-5, with D perhaps matching TRBD1 or TRBD2 (5 bases each). The length of the CDR3 is 13 residues. V lost 4 bases, J lost 1 base, and 7 bases lay in between. This CDR3 reads CASSYGGQETQYF. CDR3 nucleotides: TGTGCCAGCAGTTATGGGGGCCAAGAGACCCAGTACTTC.

The gene calls are TRBV9 and TRBJ2-1, with a weak D call TRBD2 (6 bases). The CDR3 is 19 residues long. In germline, CDR1 is SGDLS, CDR2 YYNGEE. Trimming removed 0 bases from V and 0 bases from J, with 19 bases in between. As DNA, the CDR3 is TGTGCCAGCAGCGTAGGCATTAGCGGCGCTTGGAGCTCCTACAATGAGCAGTTCTTC. This gives the protein CASSVGISGAWSSYNEQFF.

J is TRBJ2-1 and V is TRBV4-1; D is undetermined. The CDR3 runs to 14 residues. Germline CDR1 and CDR2: MGHRA and YSYEKL. Trimming removed 0 bases at V and 5 bases at J, with 8 bases between. DNA of the CDR3: TGCGCCAGCAGCCAAGATTACAGCGACAATGAGCAGTTCTTC. Protein product: CASSQDYSDNEQFF.